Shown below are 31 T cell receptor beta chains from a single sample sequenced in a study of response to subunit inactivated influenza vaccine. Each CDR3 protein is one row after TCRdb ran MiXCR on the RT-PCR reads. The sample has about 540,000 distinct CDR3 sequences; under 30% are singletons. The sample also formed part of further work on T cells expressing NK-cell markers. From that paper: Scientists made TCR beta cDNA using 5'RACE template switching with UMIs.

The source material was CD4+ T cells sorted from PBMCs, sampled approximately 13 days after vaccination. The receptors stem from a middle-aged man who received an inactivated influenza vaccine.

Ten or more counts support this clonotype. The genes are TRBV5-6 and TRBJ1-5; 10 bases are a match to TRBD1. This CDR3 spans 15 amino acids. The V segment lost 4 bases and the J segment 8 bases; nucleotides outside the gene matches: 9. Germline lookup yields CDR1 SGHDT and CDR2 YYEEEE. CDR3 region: CASSILGQGMEPQHF. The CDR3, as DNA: TGTGCCAGCAGCATACTGGGACAGGGGATGGAGCCCCAGCATTTT.

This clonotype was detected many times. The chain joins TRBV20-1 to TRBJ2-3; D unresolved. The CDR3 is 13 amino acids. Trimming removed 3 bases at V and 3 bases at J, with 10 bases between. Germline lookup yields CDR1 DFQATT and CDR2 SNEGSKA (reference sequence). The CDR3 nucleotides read TGCAGTGCTAGTCTCCCTCTAACAGATACGCAGTATTTT. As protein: CSASLPLTDTQYF.

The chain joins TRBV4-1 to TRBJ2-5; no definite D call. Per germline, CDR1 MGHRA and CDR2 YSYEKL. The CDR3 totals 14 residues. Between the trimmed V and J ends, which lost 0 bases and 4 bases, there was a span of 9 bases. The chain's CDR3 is CASSQELLLETQYF. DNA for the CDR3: TGCGCCAGCAGCCAAGAACTTCTGTTAGAGACCCAGTACTTC.

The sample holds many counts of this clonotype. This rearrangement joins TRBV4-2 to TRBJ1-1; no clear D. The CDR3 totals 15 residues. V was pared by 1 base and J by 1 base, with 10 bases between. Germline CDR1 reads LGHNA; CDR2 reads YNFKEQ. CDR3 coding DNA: TGTGCCAGCAGCCAAGCCGCCCTACAGAACACTGAAGCTTTCTTT. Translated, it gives CASSQAALQNTEAFF.

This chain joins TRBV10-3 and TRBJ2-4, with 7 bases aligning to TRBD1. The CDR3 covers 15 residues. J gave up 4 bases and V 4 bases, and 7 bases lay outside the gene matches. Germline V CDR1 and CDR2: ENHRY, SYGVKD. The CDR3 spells CAISARRDRKNIQYF. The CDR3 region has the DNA TGTGCCATCAGTGCCCGTCGGGACAGAAAAAACATTCAGTACTTC.

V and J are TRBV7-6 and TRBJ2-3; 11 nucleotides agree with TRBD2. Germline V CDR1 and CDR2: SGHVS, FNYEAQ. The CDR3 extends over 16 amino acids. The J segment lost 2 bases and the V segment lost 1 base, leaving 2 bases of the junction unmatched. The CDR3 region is CASSLGLAGFTDTQYF. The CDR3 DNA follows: TGTGCCAGCAGCTTAGGACTAGCGGGATTCACAGATACGCAGTATTTT.

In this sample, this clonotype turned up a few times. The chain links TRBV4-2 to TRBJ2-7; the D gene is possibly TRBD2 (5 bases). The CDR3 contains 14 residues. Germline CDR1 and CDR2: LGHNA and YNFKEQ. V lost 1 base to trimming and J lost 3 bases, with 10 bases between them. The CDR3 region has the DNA TGTGCCAGCAGCCAAGCTGGCCGGGACTACGAGCAGTACTTC. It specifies CASSQAGRDYEQYF.

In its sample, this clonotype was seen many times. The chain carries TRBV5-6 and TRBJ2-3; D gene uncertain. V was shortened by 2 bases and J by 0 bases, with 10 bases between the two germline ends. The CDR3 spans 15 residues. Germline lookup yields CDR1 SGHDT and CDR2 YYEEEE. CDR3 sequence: CASSFVDGSTDTQYF. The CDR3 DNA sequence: TGTGCCAGCAGCTTTGTGGACGGTAGCACAGATACGCAGTATTTT.

Here the CDR3 reads CASSLSSWAEETQYF. In DNA, the CDR3 is TGTGCCAGCAGCTTATCGTCATGGGCGGAAGAGACCCAGTACTTC. The chain combines TRBV7-2 with TRBJ2-5; D is uncertain. Germline V lookup: CDR1 SGHTA, CDR2 FQGNSA. V dropped 2 bases and J dropped 3 bases, with 13 bases sitting between them. The CDR3 length is 15 residues.

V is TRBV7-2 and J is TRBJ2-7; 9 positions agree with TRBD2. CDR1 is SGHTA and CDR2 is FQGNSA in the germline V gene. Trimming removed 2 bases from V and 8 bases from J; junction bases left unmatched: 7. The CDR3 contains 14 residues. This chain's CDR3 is CASSLPTSGLKQYF. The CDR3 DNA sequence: TGTGCCAGCAGCTTACCGACTAGCGGTCTCAAGCAGTACTTC.

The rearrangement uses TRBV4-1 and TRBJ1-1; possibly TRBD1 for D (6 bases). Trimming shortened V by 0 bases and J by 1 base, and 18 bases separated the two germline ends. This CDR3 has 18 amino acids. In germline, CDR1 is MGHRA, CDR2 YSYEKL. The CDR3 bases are TGCGCCAGCAGCCAAGATCCCCCTGCCCAGGGGACGAACACTGAAGCTTTCTTT. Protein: CASSQDPPAQGTNTEAFF.

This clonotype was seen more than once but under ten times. The CDR3 sequence is CASSQEMRGSSGKNEQFF. CDR3 coding DNA: TGTGCCAGCAGCCAAGAAATGAGGGGGTCTAGCGGGAAGAATGAGCAGTTCTTC. The chain has TRBV4-2 and TRBJ2-1; 9 nucleotides line up with TRBD2. Germline CDR1 and CDR2: LGHNA and YNFKEQ. V lost 0 bases and J lost 7; bases outside the gene matches: 13. This CDR3 is 18 amino acids long.

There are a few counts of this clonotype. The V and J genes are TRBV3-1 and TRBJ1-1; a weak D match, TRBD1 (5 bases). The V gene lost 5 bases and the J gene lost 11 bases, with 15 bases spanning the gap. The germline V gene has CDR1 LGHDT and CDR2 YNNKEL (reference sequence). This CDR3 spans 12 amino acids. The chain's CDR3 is CASSVSQGRAFF. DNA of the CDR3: TGTGCCAGCAGCGTTTCCCAGGGTCGGGCTTTCTTT.

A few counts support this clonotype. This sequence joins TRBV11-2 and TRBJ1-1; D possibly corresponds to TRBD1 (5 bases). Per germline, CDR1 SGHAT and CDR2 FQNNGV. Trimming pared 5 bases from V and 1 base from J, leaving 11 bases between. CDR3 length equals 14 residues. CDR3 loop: CASSVGTANTEAFF. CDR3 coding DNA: TGTGCCAGCAGCGTAGGGACGGCGAACACTGAAGCTTTCTTT. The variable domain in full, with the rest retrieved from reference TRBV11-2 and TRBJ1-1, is EAGVAQSPRYKIIEKRQSVAFWCNPISGHATLYWYQQILGQGPKLLIQFQNNGVVDDSQLPKDRFSAERLKGVDSTLKIQPAKLEDSAVYLCASSVGTANTEAFFGQGTRLTVV.

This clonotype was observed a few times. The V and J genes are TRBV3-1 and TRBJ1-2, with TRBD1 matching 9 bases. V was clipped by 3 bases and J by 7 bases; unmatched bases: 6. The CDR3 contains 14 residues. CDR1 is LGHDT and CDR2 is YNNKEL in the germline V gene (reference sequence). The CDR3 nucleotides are TGTGCCAGCAGCCACGGGGGACAGGGACGTGGCTACACCTTC. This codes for CASSHGGQGRGYTF.

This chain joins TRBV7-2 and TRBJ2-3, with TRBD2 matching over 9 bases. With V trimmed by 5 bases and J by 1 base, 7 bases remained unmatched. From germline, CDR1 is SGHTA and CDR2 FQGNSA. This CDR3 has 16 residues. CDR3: CASSKRGGAGTDTQYF. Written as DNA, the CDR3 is TGTGCCAGCAGCAAACGCGGGGGGGCGGGCACAGATACGCAGTATTTT.

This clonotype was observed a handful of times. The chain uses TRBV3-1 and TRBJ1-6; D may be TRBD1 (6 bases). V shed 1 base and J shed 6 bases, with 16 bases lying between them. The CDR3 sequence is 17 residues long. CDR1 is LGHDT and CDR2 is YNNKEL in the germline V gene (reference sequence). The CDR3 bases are TGTGCCAGCAGCCAAGGTCAGGGGAAAGGGTCTAATTCACCCCTCCACTTT. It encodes CASSQGQGKGSNSPLHF.

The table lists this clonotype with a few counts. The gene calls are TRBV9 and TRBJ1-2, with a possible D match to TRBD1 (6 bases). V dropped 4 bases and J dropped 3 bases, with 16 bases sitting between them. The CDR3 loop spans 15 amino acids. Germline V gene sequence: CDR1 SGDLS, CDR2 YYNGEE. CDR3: CASSPRGGADYGYTF. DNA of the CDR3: TGTGCCAGCAGCCCCCGCGGGGGCGCAGACTATGGCTACACCTTC.

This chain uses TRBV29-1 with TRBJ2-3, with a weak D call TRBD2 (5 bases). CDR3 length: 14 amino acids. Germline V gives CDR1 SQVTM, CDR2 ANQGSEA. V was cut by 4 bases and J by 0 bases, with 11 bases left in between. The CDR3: CSVASGISTDTQYF. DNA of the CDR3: TGCAGCGTTGCGTCGGGGATAAGCACAGATACGCAGTATTTT.

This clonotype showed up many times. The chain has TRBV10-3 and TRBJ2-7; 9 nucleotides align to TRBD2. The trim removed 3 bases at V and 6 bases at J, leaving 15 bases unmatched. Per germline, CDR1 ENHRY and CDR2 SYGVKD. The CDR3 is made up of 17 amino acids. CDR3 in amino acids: CAISDLPSGTLGIEQYF. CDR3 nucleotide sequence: TGTGCCATCAGTGATCTACCTAGCGGGACGCTCGGGATCGAGCAGTACTTC.

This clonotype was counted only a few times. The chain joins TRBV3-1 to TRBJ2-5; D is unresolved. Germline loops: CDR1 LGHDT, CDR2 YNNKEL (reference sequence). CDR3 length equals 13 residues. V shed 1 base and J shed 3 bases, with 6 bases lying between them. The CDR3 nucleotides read TGTGCCAGCAGCCAAGTCCTGAAAGAGACCCAGTACTTC. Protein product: CASSQVLKETQYF.

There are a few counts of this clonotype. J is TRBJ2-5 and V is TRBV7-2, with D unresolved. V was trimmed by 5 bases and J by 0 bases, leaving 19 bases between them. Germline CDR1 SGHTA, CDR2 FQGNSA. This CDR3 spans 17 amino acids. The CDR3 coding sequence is TGTGCCAGCAGCGGGGATAGCCTTTTTTTGTACCAAGAGACCCAGTACTTC. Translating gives CASSGDSLFLYQETQYF.

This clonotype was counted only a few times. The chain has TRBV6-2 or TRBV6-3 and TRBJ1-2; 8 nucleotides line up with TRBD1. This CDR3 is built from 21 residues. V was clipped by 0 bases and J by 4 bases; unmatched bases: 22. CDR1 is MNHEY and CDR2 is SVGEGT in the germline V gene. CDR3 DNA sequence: TGTGCCAGCAGTTACTCGGGGACAGGCTTCTCGAGGAGAATAGGAACCTATGGCTACACCTTC. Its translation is CASSYSGTGFSRRIGTYGYTF.

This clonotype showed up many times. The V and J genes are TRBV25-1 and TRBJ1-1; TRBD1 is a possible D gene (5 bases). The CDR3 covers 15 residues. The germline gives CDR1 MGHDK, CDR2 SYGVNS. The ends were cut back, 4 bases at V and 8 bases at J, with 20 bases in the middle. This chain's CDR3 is CASSALTVSEGEAFF. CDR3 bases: TGTGCCAGCAGTGCCCTGACAGTTTCGGAAGGCGAAGCTTTCTTT.

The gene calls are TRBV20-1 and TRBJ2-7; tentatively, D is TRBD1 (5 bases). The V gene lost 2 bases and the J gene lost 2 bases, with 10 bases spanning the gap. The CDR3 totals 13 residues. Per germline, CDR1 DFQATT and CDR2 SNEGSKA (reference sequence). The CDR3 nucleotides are TGCAGTGCTAGAAACGACAGACCCTACGAGCAGTACTTC. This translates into CSARNDRPYEQYF.

Written as DNA, the CDR3 is TGCGCCAGCAGCCTTGGCGGGACTAGCTACACCGGGGAGCTGTTTTTT. Translation gives CASSLGGTSYTGELFF. This chain links TRBV4-1 with TRBJ2-2, with 9 positions matching TRBD2. Germline V gives CDR1 MGHRA, CDR2 YSYEKL. The length of the CDR3 is 16 residues. With 4 bases clipped from V and 3 bases from J, the junction kept 6 bases outside the gene matches.

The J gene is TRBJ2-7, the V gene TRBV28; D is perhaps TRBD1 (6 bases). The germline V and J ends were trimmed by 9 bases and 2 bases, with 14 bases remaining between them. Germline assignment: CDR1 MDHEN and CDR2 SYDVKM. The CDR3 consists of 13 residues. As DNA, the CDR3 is TGTGCCAGTAACGGGACACCGACCTACGAGCAGTACTTC. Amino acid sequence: CASNGTPTYEQYF.

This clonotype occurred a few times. The CDR3 region is CASSPMTNSHYEQYF. CDR3 coding DNA: TGTGCCAGCAGCCCAATGACAAATTCGCATTACGAGCAGTACTTC. The chain has TRBV7-2 and TRBJ2-7; D gene unclear. CDR3 length equals 15 residues. The ends were cut back, 5 bases at V and 4 bases at J, with 18 bases in the middle. Germline V gene data show CDR1 as SGHTA and CDR2 as FQGNSA.

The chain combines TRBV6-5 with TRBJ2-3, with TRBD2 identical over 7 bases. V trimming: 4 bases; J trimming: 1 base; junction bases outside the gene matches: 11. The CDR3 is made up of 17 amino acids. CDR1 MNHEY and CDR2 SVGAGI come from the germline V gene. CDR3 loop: CASSSPSGARGTDTQYF. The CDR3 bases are TGTGCCAGCAGTTCCCCCAGCGGGGCCAGGGGCACAGATACGCAGTATTTT.

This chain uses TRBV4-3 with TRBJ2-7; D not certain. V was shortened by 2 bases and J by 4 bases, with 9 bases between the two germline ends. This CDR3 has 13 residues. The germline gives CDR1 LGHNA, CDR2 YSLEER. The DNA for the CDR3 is TGCGCCAGCAGCCAAAATAATGGTTACGAGCAGTACTTC. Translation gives CASSQNNGYEQYF.

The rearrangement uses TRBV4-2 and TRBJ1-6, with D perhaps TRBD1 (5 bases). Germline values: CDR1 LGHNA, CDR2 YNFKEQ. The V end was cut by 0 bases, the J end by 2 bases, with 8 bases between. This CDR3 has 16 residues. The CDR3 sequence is CASSQEAGTYNSPLHF. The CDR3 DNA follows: TGTGCCAGCAGCCAAGAAGCAGGGACCTATAATTCACCCCTCCACTTT.